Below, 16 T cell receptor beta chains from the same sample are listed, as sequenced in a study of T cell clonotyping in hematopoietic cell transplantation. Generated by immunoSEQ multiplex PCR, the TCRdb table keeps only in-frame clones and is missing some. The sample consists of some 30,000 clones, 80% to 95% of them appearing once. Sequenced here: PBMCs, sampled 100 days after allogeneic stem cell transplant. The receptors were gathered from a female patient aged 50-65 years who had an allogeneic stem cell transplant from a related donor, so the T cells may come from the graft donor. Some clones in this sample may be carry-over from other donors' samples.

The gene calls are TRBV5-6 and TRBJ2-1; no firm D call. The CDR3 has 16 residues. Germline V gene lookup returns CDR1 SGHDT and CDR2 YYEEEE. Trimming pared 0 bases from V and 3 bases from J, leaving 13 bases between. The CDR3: CASSLVAGSSYNEQFF. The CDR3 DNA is TGTGCCAGCAGCTTGGTAGCCGGTAGTAGCTACAATGAGCAGTTCTTC. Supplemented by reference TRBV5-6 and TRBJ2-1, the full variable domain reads DAGVTQSPTHLIKTRGQQVTLRCSPKSGHDTVSWYQQALGQGPQFIFQYYEEEERQRGNFPDRFSGHQFPNYSSELNVNALLLGDSALYLCASSLVAGSSYNEQFFGPGTRLTVL.

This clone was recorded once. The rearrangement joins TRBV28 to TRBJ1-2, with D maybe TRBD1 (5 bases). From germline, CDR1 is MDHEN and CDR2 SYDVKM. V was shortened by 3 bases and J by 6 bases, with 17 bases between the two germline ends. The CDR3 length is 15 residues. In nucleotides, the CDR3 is TGTGCCAGCAGTTTCCTCCGGGACGGCTATAATGGCTACACCTTC. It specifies CASSFLRDGYNGYTF.

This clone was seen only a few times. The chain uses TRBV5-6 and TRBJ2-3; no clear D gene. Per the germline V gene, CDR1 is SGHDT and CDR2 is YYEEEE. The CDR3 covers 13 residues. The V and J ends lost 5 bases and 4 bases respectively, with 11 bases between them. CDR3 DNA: TGTGCCAGCAGATCGCAGTCCCCAGATACGCAGTATTTT. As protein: CASRSQSPDTQYF.

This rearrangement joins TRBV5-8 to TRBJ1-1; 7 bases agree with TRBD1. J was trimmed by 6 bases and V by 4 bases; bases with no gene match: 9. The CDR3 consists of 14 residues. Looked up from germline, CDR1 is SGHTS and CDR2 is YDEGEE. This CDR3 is CASSPRQGSAEAFF. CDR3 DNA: TGTGCCAGCAGCCCGCGACAGGGTTCGGCTGAAGCTTTCTTT.

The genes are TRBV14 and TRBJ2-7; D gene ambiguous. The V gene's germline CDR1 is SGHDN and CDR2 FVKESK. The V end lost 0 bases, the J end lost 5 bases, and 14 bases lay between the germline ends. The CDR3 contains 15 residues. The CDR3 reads CASSQDPVSLHEQYF. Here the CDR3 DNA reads TGTGCCAGCAGCCAAGATCCCGTTAGTCTACACGAGCAGTACTTC.

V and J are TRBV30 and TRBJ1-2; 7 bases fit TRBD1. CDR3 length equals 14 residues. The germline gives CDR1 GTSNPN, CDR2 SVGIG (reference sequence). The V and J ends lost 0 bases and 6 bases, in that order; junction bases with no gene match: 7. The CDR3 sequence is CAWSVARGVNGYTF. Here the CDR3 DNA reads TGTGCCTGGAGTGTCGCCAGGGGGGTAAATGGCTACACCTTC.

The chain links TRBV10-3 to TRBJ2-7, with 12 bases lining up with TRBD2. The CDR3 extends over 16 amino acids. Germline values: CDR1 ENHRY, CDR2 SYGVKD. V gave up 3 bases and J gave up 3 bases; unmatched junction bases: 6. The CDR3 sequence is CAISDWTSGTFYEQYF. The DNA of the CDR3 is TGTGCCATCAGTGACTGGACTAGCGGGACCTTCTACGAGCAGTACTTC.

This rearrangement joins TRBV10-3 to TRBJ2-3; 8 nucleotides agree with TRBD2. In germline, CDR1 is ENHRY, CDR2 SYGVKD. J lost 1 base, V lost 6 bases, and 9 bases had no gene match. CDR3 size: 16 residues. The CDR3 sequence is CAIRLSGGRGTDTQYF. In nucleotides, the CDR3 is TGTGCCATCAGATTGAGCGGGGGCCGGGGCACAGATACGCAGTATTTT.

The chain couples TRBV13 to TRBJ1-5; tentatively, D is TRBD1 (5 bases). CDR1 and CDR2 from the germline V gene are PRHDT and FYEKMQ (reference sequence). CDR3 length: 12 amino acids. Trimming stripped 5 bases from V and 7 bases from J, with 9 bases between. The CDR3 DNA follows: TGTGCCAGCAGCCTCGGGGACCAGCCCCAGCATTTT. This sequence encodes CASSLGDQPQHF.

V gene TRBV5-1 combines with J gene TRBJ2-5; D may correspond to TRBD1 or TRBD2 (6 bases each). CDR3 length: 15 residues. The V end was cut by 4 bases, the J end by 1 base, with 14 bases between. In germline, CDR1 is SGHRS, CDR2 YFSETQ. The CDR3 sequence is CASSAGTGAQETQYF. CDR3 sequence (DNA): TGCGCCAGCAGCGCGGGGACGGGGGCCCAAGAGACCCAGTACTTC.

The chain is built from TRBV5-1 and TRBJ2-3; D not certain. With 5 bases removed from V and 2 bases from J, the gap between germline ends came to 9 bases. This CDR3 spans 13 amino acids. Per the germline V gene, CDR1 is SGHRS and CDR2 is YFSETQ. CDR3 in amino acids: CASSWEPTDTQYF. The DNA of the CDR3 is TGCGCCAGCAGTTGGGAACCCACAGATACGCAGTATTTT.

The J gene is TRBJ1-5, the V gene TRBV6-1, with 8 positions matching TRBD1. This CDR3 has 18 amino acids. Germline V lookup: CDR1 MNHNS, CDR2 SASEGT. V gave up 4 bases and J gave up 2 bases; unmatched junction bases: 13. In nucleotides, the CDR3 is TGTGCCAGCAGTGTTACATGGACAGGGAATAATGGCAATCAGCCCCAGCATTTT. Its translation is CASSVTWTGNNGNQPQHF.

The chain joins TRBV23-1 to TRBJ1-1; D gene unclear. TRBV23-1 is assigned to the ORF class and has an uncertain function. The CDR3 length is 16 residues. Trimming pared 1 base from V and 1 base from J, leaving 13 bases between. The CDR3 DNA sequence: TGCGCCAGCAGTCAATACCGGCCCCTGGGGAACACTGAAGCTTTCTTT. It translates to CASSQYRPLGNTEAFF.

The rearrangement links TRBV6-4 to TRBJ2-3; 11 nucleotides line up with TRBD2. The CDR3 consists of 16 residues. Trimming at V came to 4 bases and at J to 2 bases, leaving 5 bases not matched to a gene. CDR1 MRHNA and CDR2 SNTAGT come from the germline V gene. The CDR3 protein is CASSVLAGGFTDTQYF. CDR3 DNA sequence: TGTGCCAGCAGTGTCCTAGCGGGGGGTTTCACAGATACGCAGTATTTT.

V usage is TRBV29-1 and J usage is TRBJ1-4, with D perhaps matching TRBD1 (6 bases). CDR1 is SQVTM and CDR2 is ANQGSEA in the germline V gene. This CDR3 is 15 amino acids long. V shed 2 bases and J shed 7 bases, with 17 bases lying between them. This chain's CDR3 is CSVERWGQGGEKLFF. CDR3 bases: TGCAGCGTTGAACGATGGGGGCAGGGCGGTGAAAAACTGTTTTTT.

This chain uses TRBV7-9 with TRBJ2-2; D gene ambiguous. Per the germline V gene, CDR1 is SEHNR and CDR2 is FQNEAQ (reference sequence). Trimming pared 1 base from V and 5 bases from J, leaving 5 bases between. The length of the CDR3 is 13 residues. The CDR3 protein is CASSLGSTGELFF. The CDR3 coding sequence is TGTGCCAGCAGCTTAGGATCGACCGGGGAGCTGTTTTTT.